This T cell receptor beta chain was sequenced for a study of control samples from healthy donors and cancer patients. Germline V lookup: CDR1 MDHEN, CDR2 SYDVKM. Trimming took off 3 bases at V and 2 bases at J, with 15 bases between the two ends. This CDR3 is built from 16 residues. Profiling relied on immunoSEQ multiplex PCR, and the TCRdb table lists in-frame clones only, not all of them. This sample has 90,000 or so clones, with roughly 86% found just once. Input material: blood. The sequence was collected from a woman in her forties or fifties in good health. The V call is TRBV28, the J call TRBJ2-3, with no clear D. CDR3 sequence reads: CASSFSDSLSTDTQYF. CDR3 sequence (DNA): TGTGCCAGCAGTTTTTCCGACTCCTTATCCACAGATACGCAGTATTTT.